This T cell receptor (beta chain) derives from a study of T-cell memory formation after mild COVID-19. Turning to the study itself: Clusters were largely donor specific. General study results and limits: The CD4+ clones that contracted clustered mainly within CM and EM, and the CD8+ clones concentrated in EMRA.

One entry per CDR3 protein, called by TCRdb with MiXCR from the 5' RACE reads. The sample has some 320,000 distinct CDR3 sequences, 15% to 20% seen once. Trimming took 0 bases from V and 4 from J; bases not matched to a gene: 1. Germline V gene lookup returns CDR1 SGHRS and CDR2 YFSETQ. This CDR3 comprises 14 residues. This clonotype was observed many times. Its antigen is not identified. This clonotype was sampled from a man between 18 and 29 years old who had mild COVID-19 (a few samples of this study predate the infection). Cell type and time point are not known. This rearrangement joins TRBV5-1 to TRBJ2-1; 7 bases agree with TRBD1. Sequencing used PBMCs or a T cell subset sorted from them (not recorded which). The CDR3 DNA reads TGCGCCAGCAGCTTGGGACAGGGATACAATGAGCAGTTCTTC. Protein product: CASSLGQGYNEQFF.